This TCR beta chain was documented in a study of shared clonotypes between healthy human individuals. Study background: Every donor yielded three CD4 naive, three CD4 memory, two CD8 naive and one CD8 memory plate.

Notes on this clone: Antigen unknown.

Study-wide results and limits: Naive subsets typically showed greater estimated richness than memory subsets. Clonotype sharing levels among donors were expected to vary with sequencing depth.

The run depth of the assay was deep. Produced via immunoSEQ multiplex PCR; TCRdb's table is partial and in-frame only. This sample has roughly 2 million clones, with approximately 95% found just once. This receptor was obtained from a man aged 18 to 30 in good health. Sequenced material: naive CD4+ T cells sorted from blood. The subset denotes: CD45RA+ positively selected.

The CDR3 sequence is CAEAGRNTDTQYF. In DNA, the CDR3 is TGTGCTGAGGCAGGGAGGAACACAGATACGCAGTATTTT. V gene TRBV7-2 combines with J gene TRBJ2-3; a possible D gene is TRBD2 (6 bases). Germline lookup yields CDR1 SGHTA and CDR2 FQGNSA. The CDR3 sequence is 13 residues long.